The 28 T cell receptor beta chains below come from one sample, sequenced in a study of tumor and adjacent non-tumor tissue in lung cancer. Three rounds of nested PCR, following a modified ARM-PCR protocol, produced the TCRbeta library. Via MiXCR, TCRdb re-called the multiplex PCR reads, giving one row per CDR3 protein. The sample records over 110,000 distinct CDR3 sequences, approximately 66% being singletons. The template was RNA from unsorted bulk tissue. The material sequenced was lung tumor tissue. The receptors were gathered from a man aged 60-69 years with small cell lung cancer.

V is TRBV24-1 and J is TRBJ2-3; possibly TRBD1 for D (6 bases). This CDR3 has 11 amino acids. Trimming cost V 9 bases and J 14 bases, with 17 bases left between them. CDR1 is KGHDR, CDR2 SFDVKD, per germline. DNA of the CDR3: TGTGCCACCGTCGGCGGAGACAGGAGGTATTTT. This translates into CATVGGDRRYF.

On this clonotype: The conserved closing phenylalanine or tryptophan is absent in this CDR3, likely reflecting a read error. The V and J genes are TRBV5-1 and TRBJ2-7, with 7 bases identical to TRBD2. The CDR3 has 15 amino acids. Germline V gene lookup returns CDR1 SGHRS and CDR2 YFSETQ. The CDR3 is CVSSLARAAGDEQYL. CDR3 coding DNA: TGCGTCAGCAGCTTGGCCCGGGCCGCGGGGGACGAGCAGTACCTC.

Comment on this clonotype: It is likely a read error, because the conserved phenylalanine at the end of the CDR3 is missing. The chain carries TRBV6-5 and TRBJ1-1; 7 bases align to TRBD1. The CDR3 has 16 residues. Germline V gives CDR1 MNHEY, CDR2 SVGAGI. CDR3 in DNA: TGTGTCAGCAGTTATTCCCCTAAGGGGGCAGGCACTGAAGCTTTCTAT. Protein product: CVSSYSPKGAGTEAFY.

This clonotype was found a few times. Sequence at one end of the junction differs from germline and may be a read error. The chain employs TRBV28 and TRBJ1-4; no definite D call. Germline V lookup: CDR1 MDHEN, CDR2 SYDVKM. The CDR3 consists of 15 residues. This chain's CDR3 is CASGLIRATGEKLFF. In nucleotides, the CDR3 is TGTGCCAGCGGTTTAATACGGGCAACGGGTGAAAAACTGTTTTTT.

This clonotype has at least ten counts. The V and J genes are TRBV6-5 and TRBJ1-2; no clear D. V lost 4 bases and J lost 3, with 9 bases in between. Looked up from germline, CDR1 is MNHEY and CDR2 is SVGAGI. The CDR3 has 13 amino acids. CDR3 residues: CASSSPGDYGYTF. CDR3 nucleotides: TGTGCCAGCAGTTCCCCAGGTGACTATGGCTACACCTTC.

About this clonotype: A clone one base away is much larger, so this may be a read error. The rearrangement uses TRBV20-1 and TRBJ2-2; D might be TRBD2 (5 bases). The CDR3 length is 14 residues. The V gene lost 2 bases and the J gene lost 6 bases, with 13 bases spanning the gap. Germline CDR1 is DFQATT and CDR2 is SNEGSKA (reference sequence). CDR3 protein: CSARSIGGSGELFF. The CDR3 bases are TGCAGTGCTAGATCGATCGGAGGTTCCGGGGAGCTGTTTTTT.

This clonotype was seen a few times. Compared with germline, one end of the junction differs, possibly owing to a read error. The chain recombines TRBV11-2 with TRBJ2-3; tentative D call: TRBD2 (5 bases). This CDR3 is 14 amino acids long. Germline assignment: CDR1 SGHAT and CDR2 FQNNGV. CDR3 protein: CASRLACETDTHYF. CDR3 DNA sequence: TGTGCCAGCCGCTTAGCGTGTGAAACAGATACGCACTATTTT.

The chain carries TRBV7-8 and TRBJ2-1; 10 bases are a match to TRBD2. Trimming cost V 6 bases and J 8 bases; bases outside gene matches: 13. The CDR3 contains 16 residues. Per germline, CDR1 SGHVS and CDR2 FQNEAQ. CDR3: CASSSSGRAGGYEQFF. The CDR3 coding sequence is TGTGCCAGCAGTTCGAGCGGGAGGGCCGGGGGCTATGAGCAGTTCTTC. The variable domain in full, with the rest retrieved from reference TRBV7-8 and TRBJ2-1, is GAGVSQSPRYKVAKRGQDVALRCDPISGHVSLFWYQQALGQGPEFLTYFQNEAQLDKSGLPSDRFFAERPEGSVSTLKIQRTQQEDSAVYLCASSSSGRAGGYEQFFGPGTRLTVL.

About this clonotype: The CDR3 does not close with the conserved phenylalanine or tryptophan, likely indicating a read error. The chain is built from TRBV11-2 and TRBJ2-3; D not resolved. The CDR3 covers 12 residues. The germline V gene has CDR1 SGHAT and CDR2 FQNNGV. The chain's CDR3 is CTSSQSSDTQYC. Written as DNA, the CDR3 is TGTACCAGCAGTCAGAGCTCTGATACGCAGTATTGT.

About this clonotype itself: This may come from a read error, since a much larger clone is one base off. This chain uses TRBV6-6 with TRBJ2-1; D might be TRBD2 (6 bases). The V gene's germline CDR1 is MNHNY and CDR2 SVGAGI (reference sequence). The V and J ends lost 8 bases and 9 bases respectively, with 23 bases between them. The length of the CDR3 is 15 residues. The CDR3 protein is CASRSSFEYGGEQFF. CDR3 DNA: TGTGCCAGCCGCTCCTCCTTCGAATACGGGGGTGAGCAGTTCTTC.

This clonotype was seen only once. Just one base apart from a much larger clone, this may be a read error. The chain is built from TRBV6-1 and TRBJ2-2; TRBD2 might be the D (5 bases). CDR3 length: 15 amino acids. The germline CDR1 and CDR2 sequences are MNHNS and SASEGT. CDR3 in DNA: TGTACCAGCACCCCCACAGCGGTTGGGACCGGGGAGCTGTTTTTT. Amino acids: CTSTPTAVGTGELFF.

The chain carries TRBV20-1 and TRBJ2-3, with a possible D match to TRBD2 (5 bases). Germline values: CDR1 DFQATT, CDR2 SNEGSKA (reference sequence). Between the trimmed V and J ends, which lost 5 bases and 6 bases, there was a span of 18 bases. CDR3 length: 14 residues. The CDR3 spells CSAGLHSAYDTQYF. CDR3 in DNA: TGCAGTGCTGGATTACATAGCGCGTACGATACGCAGTATTTT.

In the case of this clonotype: A much larger clone sits a single nucleotide away, making a read error possible. This chain links TRBV6-5 with TRBJ1-6; 7 positions agree with TRBD1. V lost 6 bases, J lost 8 bases, and 7 bases stayed unmatched. This CDR3 has 14 residues. CDR1 is MNHEY, CDR2 SVGAGI, per germline. The CDR3 protein is CASSLTGKYSPLHF. The CDR3 DNA follows: TGTGCCAGCAGCCTGACAGGGAAATATTCACCCCTCCACTTT.

The gene calls are TRBV20-1 and TRBJ2-3; 8 bases map to TRBD2. CDR3 length: 17 amino acids. The germline gives CDR1 DFQATT, CDR2 SNEGSKA (reference sequence). After removal of 3 bases from V and 2 bases from J, the junction contained 13 bases not matched to a gene. The DNA for the CDR3 is TGCAGTGCTAGGGGGGCAAGCGGGAGAGTTGTCACAGATACGCAGTATTTT. It codes for CSARGASGRVVTDTQYF.

V usage is TRBV11-2 and J usage is TRBJ2-2; possibly TRBD2 for D (6 bases). Germline V lookup: CDR1 SGHAT, CDR2 FQNNGV. The V end lost 5 bases, the J end lost 1 base, and 14 bases lay between the germline ends. The CDR3 spans 16 residues. The CDR3 DNA reads TGTGCCAGCAGCCGCGGGACCAACGGGAACACCGGGGAGCTGTTTTTT. It yields the protein CASSRGTNGNTGELFF.

A word on this clonotype: Since a much larger clone is just one base distant, this may be a read error. It is likely a read error, because the conserved phenylalanine at the end of the CDR3 is missing. The chain employs TRBV6-5 and TRBJ2-3; possible D gene TRBD1, 6 bases. Trimming removed 2 bases from V and 3 bases from J, with 9 bases in between. The length of the CDR3 is 14 residues. CDR1 and CDR2 (germline): MNHEY, SVGAGI. The DNA of the CDR3 is TGTGCCAGCAGTTACCTGGGGGCGACAGATACGCAGTATTAT. Protein: CASSYLGATDTQYY.

V usage is TRBV5-5 and J usage is TRBJ2-7; possibly TRBD2 for D (5 bases). Trimming removed 7 bases from V and 3 bases from J, with 17 bases in between. This CDR3 is built from 14 residues. CDR1 is SGHKS, CDR2 YYEKEE, per germline (reference sequence). The CDR3 DNA sequence: TGTGCCAGCCAGCCTCTTTGGGGAGACTACGAGCAGTACGTC. This translates into CASQPLWGDYEQYV.

This clonotype was seen repeatedly, ten times or more. The V and J genes are TRBV11-2 and TRBJ2-1; D is possibly TRBD2 (5 bases). Germline assignment: CDR1 SGHAT and CDR2 FQNNGV. This CDR3 is 14 amino acids long. Trimming pared 5 bases from V and 2 bases from J, leaving 10 bases between. The CDR3 protein is CASSRASPYNEQFF. The CDR3 DNA sequence: TGTGCCAGCAGCCGTGCTAGCCCCTACAATGAGCAGTTCTTC. Based on the CDR3 plus reference TRBV11-2 and TRBJ2-1, the full variable domain is EAGVAQSPRYKIIEKRQSVAFWCNPISGHATLYWYQQILGQGPKLLIQFQNNGVVDDSQLPKDRFSAERLKGVDSTLKIQPAKLEDSAVYLCASSRASPYNEQFFGPGTRLTVL.

Notes on this clonotype: It may be a read error: a sequence one base away is much more abundant. No conserved phenylalanine or tryptophan ends this CDR3, so it is likely a read error. The gene calls are TRBV11-3 and TRBJ2-5; D is undetermined. Germline V gene data show CDR1 as SGHNT and CDR2 as YENEEA. The V and J ends lost 3 bases and 4 bases respectively, with 6 bases between them. CDR3 length equals 12 residues. In DNA, the CDR3 is TGTGCCAGCAGCTTTACGGGAGAGACCCAGTACCTC. Translation: CASSFTGETQYL.

This clonotype ranks as medium-sized. The rearrangement joins TRBV20-1 to TRBJ2-2; D not resolved. This CDR3 spans 14 amino acids. CDR1 DFQATT and CDR2 SNEGSKA come from the germline V gene (reference sequence). Trimming took off 0 bases at V and 7 bases at J, with 12 bases between the two ends. CDR3 sequence reads: CSARDARSFGELFF. CDR3 nucleotides: TGCAGTGCTAGAGATGCGAGGAGCTTCGGGGAGCTGTTTTTT.

About this clonotype: A clone one base away is much larger, so this may be a read error. V and J are TRBV29-1 and TRBJ2-6; D might be TRBD2 (7 bases). Germline loops: CDR1 SQVTM, CDR2 ANQGSEA. The CDR3 is 16 residues long. The CDR3 nucleotides read TGCAGCGCTGAAGGGGAGGGGGGCGCTGGGGCCAACGTCCTGACTTTC. It specifies CSAEGEGGAGANVLTF.

For this clonotype: The CDR3 ends on some other residue instead of the conserved phenylalanine or tryptophan, so this is likely a read error. The gene calls are TRBV4-2 and TRBJ1-6, with 9 bases lining up with TRBD1. CDR3 length: 14 amino acids. Looked up from germline, CDR1 is LGHNA and CDR2 is YNFKEQ. In nucleotides, the CDR3 is TGTGCCAGCAGCCAAACAGGGGGCCGTTCACTCCTCCACTAT. Its translation is CASSQTGGRSLLHY.

This chain joins TRBV12-3 or TRBV12-4 and TRBJ1-1, with D uncertain. V lost 5 bases and J 6 bases, leaving 13 bases between the germline ends. The CDR3 consists of 13 residues. The CDR3, as DNA: TGTGCCAGCAGTCGGACGGATTGGGCTGAAGCTTTCTTT. Translating it yields CASSRTDWAEAFF.

This clonotype was seen only once. At one boundary the junction diverges from the germline segment, which might be a read error. V gene TRBV5-4 combines with J gene TRBJ2-5, with a weak D call TRBD1 (5 bases). Germline V gene sequence: CDR1 SGHNT, CDR2 YYREEE (reference sequence). The CDR3 is 14 residues long. CDR3 in amino acids: CVSSAAGQRETQYF. The CDR3 DNA reads TGTGTCAGCAGCGCGGCAGGGCAAAGAGAGACCCAGTATTTC.

This clonotype was seen a handful of times. This sequence joins TRBV20-1 and TRBJ1-1; tentatively, D is TRBD1 (6 bases). CDR3 size: 14 residues. Per germline, CDR1 DFQATT and CDR2 SNEGSKA (reference sequence). V was clipped by 6 bases and J by 1 base, with 15 bases between them. The CDR3 loop reads CSARPGHQNTEAFF. The CDR3 DNA reads as TGCAGTGCGAGACCGGGACACCAGAACACTGAAGCTTTCTTT.

The rearrangement links TRBV10-3 to TRBJ1-1; D remains ambiguous. The CDR3 sequence is 13 residues long. Germline lookup yields CDR1 ENHRY and CDR2 SYGVKD. Trimming took off 0 bases at V and 7 bases at J, with 9 bases between the two ends. The CDR3 bases are TGTGCCATCAGTGAGTCCGTGGAAAATGAAGCTTTCTTT. This sequence encodes CAISESVENEAFF.

The chain has TRBV11-3 and TRBJ2-1; D gene unclear. The CDR3 sequence is 13 residues long. Germline V gene data show CDR1 as SGHNT and CDR2 as YENEEA. Trimming shortened V by 5 bases and J by 9 bases, and 14 bases separated the two germline ends. The CDR3 protein is CASSLQAGIEQFF. The DNA of the CDR3 is TGTGCCAGCAGCCTCCAGGCTGGGATTGAGCAGTTCTTC.

This clonotype was seen many times. V gene TRBV11-2 combines with J gene TRBJ2-2, with 11 bases that match TRBD2. Germline V gene lookup returns CDR1 SGHAT and CDR2 FQNNGV. V lost 2 bases and J lost 5; bases outside the gene matches: 7. This CDR3 region has 17 residues. The CDR3 loop is CASSLRVAGGITGELFF. CDR3 DNA: TGTGCCAGCAGCTTAAGGGTAGCGGGAGGGATAACCGGGGAGCTGTTTTTT.